These 6 T cell receptor beta chains share one sample of origin, sequenced in a study of blood T cell repertoires in COVID-19. Profiled with immunoSEQ multiplex PCR; TCRdb holds only in-frame clones, not every one. Among 200,000 to 300,000 clones listed, more than 75% were seen once. The sample taken for sequencing was peripheral blood. The receptors were sampled from a woman in her twenties or thirties who had recovered from COVID-19.

J is TRBJ2-3 and V is TRBV2; TRBD1 matches 8 bases. The CDR3 spans 14 residues. V shed 5 bases, J shed 0 bases, and the junction held 1 base outside the gene matches. From germline, CDR1 is SNHLY and CDR2 FYNNEI. CDR3 DNA sequence: TGTGCCAGCAGTCGGGACAGGAGCACAGATACGCAGTATTTT. Translation: CASSRDRSTDTQYF.

This chain uses TRBV4-3 with TRBJ2-2; TRBD1 matches at 8 bases. CDR1 is LGHNA, CDR2 YSLEER, per germline. This CDR3 has 16 residues. The J segment lost 4 bases and the V segment lost 6 bases, leaving 10 bases of the junction unmatched. The CDR3 spells CASSRGQGDFTGELFF. Written as DNA, the CDR3 is TGCGCCAGCAGTCGCGGACAGGGAGACTTCACCGGGGAGCTGTTTTTT.

This sequence joins TRBV19 and TRBJ2-7; 9 bases agree with TRBD1. This CDR3 has 14 amino acids. V shed 4 bases and J 7 bases; nucleotides not matched to a gene: 8. Germline loops: CDR1 LNHDA, CDR2 SQIVND (reference sequence). The CDR3: CASSTGTGIKEQYF. The CDR3 coding sequence is TGTGCCAGTAGTACGGGGACAGGGATTAAGGAGCAGTACTTC.

The table lists this clone with a count of one. This chain connects TRBV27 to TRBJ2-5; D may be TRBD2 (7 bases). Germline V gives CDR1 MNHEY, CDR2 SMNVEV (reference sequence). The length of the CDR3 is 16 residues. Between the trimmed V and J ends, which lost 0 bases and 6 bases, there was a span of 17 bases. The CDR3 spells CASSLSRGGARKTQYF. The CDR3 DNA reads as TGTGCCAGCAGTTTATCGCGTGGGGGGGCCCGAAAGACCCAGTACTTC.

V is TRBV12-5 and J is TRBJ2-7; 11 bases are shared with TRBD1. With V trimmed by 4 bases and J by 3 bases, 11 bases remained unmatched. In germline, CDR1 is LGHNT, CDR2 FRNRAP. The CDR3 is 17 residues long. CDR3 in DNA: TGTGCTAGTGGTTCCTATCCGGGACAGGGGGGTCTCTACGAGCAGTACTTC. Translation gives CASGSYPGQGGLYEQYF.

This clone was found once. J is TRBJ2-1 and V is TRBV2; the match to TRBD1 covers 8 bases. Germline V CDR1 and CDR2: SNHLY, FYNNEI. Germline trimming cut 6 bases from V and 4 bases from J; bases unmatched to any gene: 8. This CDR3 contains 15 residues. CDR3 sequence: CASRSDRGLYNEQFF. CDR3 nucleotides: TGTGCCAGCAGATCCGACAGGGGACTTTACAATGAGCAGTTCTTC. The full variable domain, completed using reference TRBV2 and TRBJ2-1, is EPEVTQTPSHQVTQMGQEVILRCVPISNHLYFYWYRQILGQKVEFLVSFYNNEISEKSEIFDDQFSVERPDGSNFTLKIRSTKLEDSAMYFCASRSDRGLYNEQFFGPGTRLTVL.